A single sample is the source of the 22 T cell receptor beta chains below, sequenced in a study of healthy donors' naive CD4 and CD8 T cells. A linear amplification protocol produced the TCR libraries from roughly 550 ng of total RNA. One entry per CDR3 protein, called by TCRdb with MiXCR from the reads. The sample lists approximately 180,000 distinct CDR3 sequences, about 70% occurring once. The sequenced sample was naive CD4+ and CD8+ T cells sorted from blood, pooled from several donors. These receptors were taken from a pool of human donors in good health; the sample pools cells from several healthy donors.

The V gene is TRBV29-1, the J gene TRBJ1-1, with no clear D. The CDR3 is 10 amino acids. V shed 7 bases and J shed 8 bases, with 11 bases lying between them. Germline V gives CDR1 SQVTM, CDR2 ANQGSEA. The CDR3, as DNA: TGCAGCGCTGTCGAATCGGAAGCTTTCTTT. Its translation is CSAVESEAFF. The full variable domain, with the rest looked up from reference TRBV29-1 and TRBJ1-1, is SAVISQKPSRDICQRGTSLTIQCQVDSQVTMMFWYRQQPGQSLTLIATANQGSEATYESGFVIDKFPISRPNLTFSTLTVSNMSPEDSSIYLCSAVESEAFFGQGTRLTVV.

This clonotype was seen only once. A read error may be the cause here, since a much bigger clone is one base away. This chain links TRBV19 with TRBJ1-5; unclear D gene. V was cut by 2 bases and J by 5 bases, with 16 bases left in between. The V gene's germline CDR1 is LNHDA and CDR2 SQIVND (reference sequence). CDR3 length: 16 residues. The chain's CDR3 is CASSITVGRRDQPQHF. CDR3 in DNA: TGTGCCAGTAGTATAACAGTCGGGAGGCGAGATCAGCCCCAGCATTTT. The complete variable domain, with remaining parts taken from reference TRBV19 and TRBJ1-5, reads DGGITQSPKYLFRKEGQNVTLSCEQNLNHDAMYWYRQDPGQGLRLIYYSQIVNDFQKGDIAEGYSVSREKKESFPLTVTSAQKNPTAFYLCASSITVGRRDQPQHFGDGTRLSIL.

This chain uses TRBV20-1 with TRBJ2-3; tentative D call: TRBD2 (5 bases). The CDR3 covers 14 residues. CDR1 DFQATT and CDR2 SNEGSKA come from the germline V gene (reference sequence). The ends were cut back, 6 bases at V and 2 bases at J, with 15 bases in the middle. The DNA of the CDR3 is TGCAGTGCAAGCGGAGGACTCACCACAGATACGCAGTATTTT. Translated: CSASGGLTTDTQYF.

The CDR3 DNA is TGTGCCAGCAGTTTTTACAGGGGCACAGATACGCAGTATTTT. It encodes CASSFYRGTDTQYF. The V gene is TRBV6-5, the J gene TRBJ2-3, with D perhaps TRBD1 (6 bases). V was cut by 4 bases and J by 1 base, with 9 bases left in between. CDR1 and CDR2 (germline): MNHEY, SVGAGI. The CDR3 has 14 residues.

The V call is TRBV18, the J call TRBJ1-5, with D hard to call. The germline CDR1 and CDR2 sequences are KGHSH and LQKENI. Trimming took off 4 bases at V and 2 bases at J, with 9 bases between the two ends. This CDR3 contains 14 residues. CDR3 DNA: TGTGCCAGCTCACGAGGTATCGGCAATCAGCCCCAGCATTTT. It yields the protein CASSRGIGNQPQHF.

The chain uses TRBV12-3 or TRBV12-4 and TRBJ2-7; 7 positions match TRBD2. J was trimmed by 0 bases and V by 9 bases; bases with no gene match: 2. The CDR3 sequence is 12 residues long. CDR3 bases: TGTGCCAGGAAGCGGGACTCCTACGAGCAGTACTTC. Amino acid sequence: CARKRDSYEQYF.

This clonotype was seen only a few times. This chain connects TRBV12-5 to TRBJ1-1; D not certain. V was cut by 3 bases and J by 0 bases, with 5 bases left in between. This CDR3 comprises 13 residues. Germline V gene sequence: CDR1 LGHNT, CDR2 FRNRAP. In DNA, the CDR3 is TGTGCTAGTGGTTTTGGGTTGAACACTGAAGCTTTCTTT. It codes for CASGFGLNTEAFF.

The chain links TRBV19 to TRBJ2-7; 9 nucleotides agree with TRBD1. With V trimmed by 4 bases and J by 5 bases, 6 bases remained unmatched. This CDR3 has 14 amino acids. Germline V gene lookup returns CDR1 LNHDA and CDR2 SQIVND (reference sequence). The DNA of the CDR3 is TGTGCCAGTAGTACCGGACAGGGGATCGACGAGCAGTACTTC. Its translation is CASSTGQGIDEQYF.

The V call is TRBV18, the J call TRBJ1-3; maybe TRBD1 (6 bases). V gave up 3 bases and J gave up 0 bases, with 15 bases separating them. Germline CDR1 KGHSH, CDR2 LQKENI. This CDR3 has 17 amino acids. DNA of the CDR3: TGTGCCAGCTCACCCCGGGACAAAGTAGACTCTGGAAACACCATATATTTT. Its translation is CASSPRDKVDSGNTIYF.

The J gene is TRBJ2-4, the V gene TRBV6-6; D may be TRBD1 or TRBD2 (6 bases each). The CDR3 totals 11 residues. Germline V gives CDR1 MNHNY, CDR2 SVGAGI (reference sequence). Trimming took off 5 bases at V and 8 bases at J, with 7 bases between the two ends. The CDR3 DNA follows: TGTGCCAGCAGTAGGGGGGACATTCAGTACTTC. It codes for CASSRGDIQYF.

This chain connects TRBV20-1 to TRBJ2-7, with D tentatively TRBD2 (5 bases). Trimming shortened V by 2 bases and J by 2 bases, and 16 bases separated the two germline ends. Germline CDR1 reads DFQATT; CDR2 reads SNEGSKA (reference sequence). The CDR3 sequence is 15 residues long. DNA of the CDR3: TGCAGTGCTAGACCCGGACTCAGGACCACCTACGAGCAGTACTTC. Its translation: CSARPGLRTTYEQYF.

The chain uses TRBV24-1 and TRBJ1-5; 7 bases fit TRBD1. Trimming cost V 4 bases and J 2 bases; bases outside gene matches: 10. The germline V gene encodes CDR1 KGHDR and CDR2 SFDVKD. CDR3 length: 17 amino acids. CDR3 loop: CATSDPGTEFGNQPQHF. Written as DNA, the CDR3 is TGTGCCACCAGTGACCCCGGGACAGAATTTGGCAATCAGCCCCAGCATTTT.

The chain couples TRBV27 to TRBJ1-1; a weak D match, TRBD1 (5 bases). Germline CDR1 is MNHEY and CDR2 is SMNVEV (reference sequence). This CDR3 comprises 12 residues. V lost 8 bases and J lost 6, with 13 bases in between. CDR3 nucleotides: TGTGCCAGCCAGGGTAGTAAGGCTGAAGCTTTCTTT. Protein: CASQGSKAEAFF.

This chain links TRBV15 with TRBJ2-1; 11 nucleotides agree with TRBD2. The length of the CDR3 is 15 residues. CDR1 is LNHNV and CDR2 is YYDKDF in the germline V gene (reference sequence). J gave up 5 bases and V 2 bases, and 2 bases lay outside the gene matches. For the CDR3, the DNA is TGTGCCACCAGCAGACTAGCGGGAGGAGACAATGAGCAGTTCTTC. This encodes CATSRLAGGDNEQFF.

Concerning this clonotype: At one of its ends the junction is not consistent with the germline gene, which may arise from a read error. This chain links TRBV27 with TRBJ1-2; D is ambiguous. CDR1 MNHEY and CDR2 SMNVEV come from the germline V gene (reference sequence). The CDR3 spans 14 residues. The CDR3: CASRPKPPSYGHTF. The CDR3 DNA reads as TGTGCCAGCAGACCCAAGCCCCCGAGCTATGGCCACACCTTC.

This chain uses TRBV6-2 or TRBV6-3 with TRBJ2-2; TRBD2 might be the D (5 bases). V lost 0 bases, J lost 3 bases, and 14 bases lay in between. CDR3 length equals 17 residues. The germline gives CDR1 MNHEY, CDR2 SVGEGT. The CDR3 DNA reads as TGTGCCAGCAGTTACTCGATCGAGGGTAACCACACCGGGGAGCTGTTTTTT. It yields the protein CASSYSIEGNHTGELFF.

The chain has TRBV6-6 and TRBJ1-5; 10 bases fit TRBD1. J gave up 0 bases and V 4 bases, and 6 bases lay outside the gene matches. Germline CDR1 MNHNY, CDR2 SVGAGI (reference sequence). The CDR3 spans 17 residues. This CDR3 is CASSSGQGLHSNQPQHF. In nucleotides, the CDR3 is TGTGCCAGCAGTTCGGGACAGGGGCTCCATAGCAATCAGCCCCAGCATTTT.

This sequence joins TRBV28 and TRBJ2-5; D is unclear. In germline, CDR1 is MDHEN, CDR2 SYDVKM. This CDR3 contains 14 residues. Trimming stripped 5 bases from V and 5 bases from J, with 15 bases between. The CDR3 here is CASSPLTVRETQYF. CDR3 DNA sequence: TGTGCCAGCAGTCCCCTGACCGTTCGGGAGACCCAGTACTTC.

This clonotype was counted a few times. The chain combines TRBV29-1 with TRBJ1-5; D is possibly TRBD1 (5 bases). Trimming stripped 4 bases from V and 3 bases from J, with 7 bases between. CDR3 size: 12 residues. Per the germline V gene, CDR1 is SQVTM and CDR2 is ANQGSEA. DNA of the CDR3: TGCAGCGTTGCCAGGGACAATCAGCCCCAGCATTTT. Amino acids: CSVARDNQPQHF.

This chain connects TRBV30 to TRBJ1-1; no clear D. CDR1 is GTSNPN and CDR2 is SVGIG in the germline V gene (reference sequence). Trimming pared 0 bases from V and 3 bases from J, leaving 11 bases between. The CDR3 has 14 residues. CDR3 in DNA: TGTGCCTGGAGTGTACAGTACGGTGACACTGAAGCTTTCTTT. It encodes CAWSVQYGDTEAFF.

The J gene is TRBJ1-5, the V gene TRBV12-3 or TRBV12-4, with D maybe TRBD1 (5 bases). Trimming removed 6 bases at V and 2 bases at J, with 11 bases between. The CDR3 sequence is 14 residues long. Written as DNA, the CDR3 is TGTGCCAGCAGAGGGGAAGGAGGCAATCAGCCCCAGCATTTT. Residues: CASRGEGGNQPQHF.

The rearrangement joins TRBV12-5 to TRBJ1-1; D is uncertain. The CDR3 loop spans 13 amino acids. The ends were cut back, 1 base at V and 3 bases at J, with 6 bases in the middle. Germline V gene sequence: CDR1 LGHNT, CDR2 FRNRAP. The CDR3 DNA reads TGTGCTAGTGGTTTGGAGGCTCACACTGAAGCTTTCTTT. Protein product: CASGLEAHTEAFF.